This TCR beta chain appears in the sequencing data of a study of cytomegalovirus exposure and HLA in healthy donors. Researchers ran the PCR with 60 Vbeta and 13 Jbeta primers. TCRdb's table, derived via immunoSEQ multiplex PCR, lists solely in-frame clones and lacks some. Here the sample spans 170,000 or so clones, around 78% being singletons. This CDR3 is built from 14 residues. Trimming took 4 bases from V and 6 from J, leaving 16 bases between them. From germline, CDR1 is LNHDA and CDR2 SQIVND (reference sequence). V gene TRBV19 combines with J gene TRBJ2-7; tentative D call: TRBD1 (6 bases). This receptor was obtained from a woman in her 50s in good health and CMV-seropositive. Specimen: PBMCs. The CDR3 DNA is TGTGCCAGTAGTAGGGGGCTCACTCCGCGCGAGCAGTACTTC. Residues: CASSRGLTPREQYF.